The rows below give T cell receptor beta chains drawn from one sample of a study of blood T cell repertoires in COVID-19. The protocol was immunoSEQ multiplex PCR, while the TCRdb copy is restricted to in-frame clones and leaves out a portion. Of roughly 100,000 clones listed, about four fifths are singletons. What was sequenced was peripheral blood. Every receptor here comes from a woman at least 80 years old with acute or convalescent COVID-19. CDR3s include the opening cysteine and the closing phenylalanine or tryptophan.

TRBJ2-7	TRBV11-1	15	CASSLASSAIYEQYF
TRBJ2-1	TRBV4-3	18	CASSQDLMGNLRRNEQFF
TRBJ1-4	TRBV18	17	CASSPRQGAATNEKLFF
TRBJ1-5	TRBV19	13	CASSIAGEQPQHF
TRBJ2-5	TRBV10-3	16	CAISESKTEVSETQYF
TRBJ1-2	TRBV6-5	14	CASSYGGGSYGYTF
TRBJ1-5	TRBV30	13	CAWSLGQHQPQHF
TRBJ2-5	TRBV7-2	12	CASSFSRETQYF
TRBJ1-1	TRBV30	11	CAWSVGAEAFF
TRBJ1-2	TRBV3-1/TRBV3-2	12	CASSPGFYGYTF
TRBJ2-1	TRBV7-9	16	CASSSRTSGMSDEQFF
TRBJ2-1	TRBV18	16	CASSPHGQETYNEQFF
TRBJ1-2	TRBV27	14	CASSFIGALYGYTF
TRBJ2-3	TRBV7-9	18	CASSLWAGDSRTLDTQYF
TRBJ2-5	TRBV6-6	16	CASSSRTSGISETQYF
TRBJ2-7	TRBV9	16	CASSFGGASPNYEQYF
TRBJ1-1	TRBV19	12	CASTQGFGEAFF
TRBJ2-1	TRBV3-1/TRBV3-2	11	CASSQAWEQFF
TRBJ2-3	TRBV10-3	13	CAISPSSTDTQYF
TRBJ2-2	TRBV6-2/TRBV6-3	15	CASSYSTGGTGELFF